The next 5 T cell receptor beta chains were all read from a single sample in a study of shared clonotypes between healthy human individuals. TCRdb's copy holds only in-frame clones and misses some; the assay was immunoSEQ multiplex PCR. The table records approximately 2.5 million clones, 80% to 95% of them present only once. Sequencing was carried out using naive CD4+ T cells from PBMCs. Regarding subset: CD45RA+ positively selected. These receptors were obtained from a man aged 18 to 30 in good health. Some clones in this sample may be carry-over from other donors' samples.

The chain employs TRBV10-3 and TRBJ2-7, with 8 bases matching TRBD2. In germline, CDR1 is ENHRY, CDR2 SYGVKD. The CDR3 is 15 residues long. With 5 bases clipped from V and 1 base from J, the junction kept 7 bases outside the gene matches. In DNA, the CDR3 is TGTGCCATCAGTTTCATAGCGGGATCGTCCTACGAGCAGTACTTC. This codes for CAISFIAGSSYEQYF.

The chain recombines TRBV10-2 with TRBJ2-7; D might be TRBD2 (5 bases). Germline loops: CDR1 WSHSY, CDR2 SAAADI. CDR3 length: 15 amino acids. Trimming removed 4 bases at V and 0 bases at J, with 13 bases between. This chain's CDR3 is CASSATEEASYEQYF. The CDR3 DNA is TGCGCCAGCAGTGCGACGGAGGAGGCCTCCTACGAGCAGTACTTC.

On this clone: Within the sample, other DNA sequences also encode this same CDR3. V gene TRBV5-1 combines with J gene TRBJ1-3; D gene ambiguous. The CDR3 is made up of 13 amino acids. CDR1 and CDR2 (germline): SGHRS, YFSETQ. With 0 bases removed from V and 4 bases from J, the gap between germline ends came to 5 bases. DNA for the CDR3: TGCGCCAGCAGCTTGGAAGGCGGAAACACCATATATTTT. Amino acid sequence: CASSLEGGNTIYF.

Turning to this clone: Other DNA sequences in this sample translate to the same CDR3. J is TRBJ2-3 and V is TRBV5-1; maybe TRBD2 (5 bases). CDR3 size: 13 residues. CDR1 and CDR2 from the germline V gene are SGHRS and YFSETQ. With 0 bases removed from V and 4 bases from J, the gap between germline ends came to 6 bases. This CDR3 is CASSLAGADTQYF. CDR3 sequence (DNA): TGCGCCAGCAGCTTGGCCGGGGCAGATACGCAGTATTTT.

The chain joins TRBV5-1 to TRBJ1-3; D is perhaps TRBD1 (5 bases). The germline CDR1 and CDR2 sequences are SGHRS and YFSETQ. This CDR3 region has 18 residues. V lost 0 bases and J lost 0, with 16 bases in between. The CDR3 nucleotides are TGCGCCAGCAGCTTGGACAACAGGCTTTCTAGCTCTGGAAACACCATATATTTT. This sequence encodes CASSLDNRLSSSGNTIYF.